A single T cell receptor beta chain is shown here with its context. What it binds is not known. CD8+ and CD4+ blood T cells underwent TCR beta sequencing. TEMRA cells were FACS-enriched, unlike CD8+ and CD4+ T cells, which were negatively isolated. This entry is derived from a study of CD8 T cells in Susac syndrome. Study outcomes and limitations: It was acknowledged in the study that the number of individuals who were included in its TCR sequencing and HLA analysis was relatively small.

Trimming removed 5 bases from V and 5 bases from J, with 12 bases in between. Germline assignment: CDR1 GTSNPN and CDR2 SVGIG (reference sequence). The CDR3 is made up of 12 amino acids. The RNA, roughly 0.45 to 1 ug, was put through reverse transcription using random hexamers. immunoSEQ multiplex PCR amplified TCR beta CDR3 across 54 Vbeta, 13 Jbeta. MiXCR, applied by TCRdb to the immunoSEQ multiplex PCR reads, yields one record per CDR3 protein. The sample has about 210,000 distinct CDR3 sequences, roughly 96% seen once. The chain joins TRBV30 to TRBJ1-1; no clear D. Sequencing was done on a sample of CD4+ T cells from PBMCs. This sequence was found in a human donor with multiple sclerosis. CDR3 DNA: TGTGCCTGGGGGCCAGGAGGAACTGAAGCTTTCTTT. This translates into CAWGPGGTEAFF.